This paragraph reports one T cell receptor beta chain. The antigen is undetermined. This specimen comes from a study of T cell responses to AZD1222 COVID-19 vaccine. The study's findings and limits: As reported, nearly half of all spike-specific TCRs target variant regions that are unmutated. Donors were chiefly white British, with a greater number of females, and clonal diversity was perhaps underestimated.

Method: immunoSEQ multiplex PCR; TCRdb's copy keeps in-frame clones and lacks some. This table has 150,000 to 200,000 clones, approximately 90% appearing once. Germline loops: CDR1 SGHAT, CDR2 FQNNGV. The CDR3 is 16 residues long. V lost 3 bases and J lost 9, with 20 bases in between. This TCR was sampled from an adult who received the AZD1222 COVID-19 vaccine. The sample here was peripheral blood, taken 28 days after the second AZD1222 dose. This chain links TRBV11-2 with TRBJ2-2; D may be TRBD1 or TRBD2 (6 bases each). The CDR3 DNA sequence: TGTGCCAGCAGCTTGGTAAAGGGGGAGGCGGCCCGGGAGCTGTTTTTT. Translation gives CASSLVKGEAARELFF.